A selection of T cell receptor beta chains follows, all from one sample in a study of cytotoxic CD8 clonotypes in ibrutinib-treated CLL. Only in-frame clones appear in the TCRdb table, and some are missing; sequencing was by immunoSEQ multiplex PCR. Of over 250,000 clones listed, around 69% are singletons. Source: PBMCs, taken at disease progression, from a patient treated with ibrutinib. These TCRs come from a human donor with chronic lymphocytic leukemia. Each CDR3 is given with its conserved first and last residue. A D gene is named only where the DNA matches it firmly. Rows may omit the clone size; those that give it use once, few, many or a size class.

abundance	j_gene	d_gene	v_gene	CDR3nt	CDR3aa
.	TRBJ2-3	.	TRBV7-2	TGTGCCAGCAGAGTCCAGGGAATTTTTGATACGCAGTATTTT	CASRVQGIFDTQYF
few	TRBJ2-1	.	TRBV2	TGTGCCAGCAGTACCGGGACAACGAATGAGCAGTTCTTC	CASSTGTTNEQFF
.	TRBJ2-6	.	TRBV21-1	TGTGCCAGCGGGGGACTGTTCTCTGGGGCCAACGTCCTGACTTTC	CASGGLFSGANVLTF
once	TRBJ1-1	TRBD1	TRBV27	TGTGCCAGCAGCCGCAGGGGGGGTACTGAAGCTTTCTTT	CASSRRGGTEAFF
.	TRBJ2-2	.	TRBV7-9	TGTGCCAGCAGCACCAGACTCGGGTCGAGGACCGGGGAGCTGTTTTTT	CASSTRLGSRTGELFF
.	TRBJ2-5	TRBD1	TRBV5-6	TGTGCCAGCAGCTCGACAGGGTTAGAGACCCAGTACTTC	CASSSTGLETQYF
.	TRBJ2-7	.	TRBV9	TGTGCCAGCAGCCCACATAGCGATATCACCTACGAGCAGTACTTC	CASSPHSDITYEQYF
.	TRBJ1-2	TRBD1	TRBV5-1	TGCGCCAGCAGCTTGGTGGAGGGGGCCGGCGCGGTTGGCTACACCTTC	CASSLVEGAGAVGYTF
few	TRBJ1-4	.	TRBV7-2	TGTGCCAGCAGCTCCTACGGAGCTACTAATGAAAAACTGTTTTTT	CASSSYGATNEKLFF
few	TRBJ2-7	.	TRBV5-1	TGCGCCACCAGAGGGGCAGGAACCTACGAGCAGTACTTC	CATRGAGTYEQYF
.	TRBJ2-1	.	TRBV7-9	TGTGCCAGCAGCATGTCACTAGCTCCATTCGAGCAGTTCTTC	CASSMSLAPFEQFF
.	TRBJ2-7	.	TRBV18	TGTGCCAGCTCACCATGGCCGTGGGCGGGGGCTACCAACTCCTACGAGCAGTACTTC	CASSPWPWAGATNSYEQYF
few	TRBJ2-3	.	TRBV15	TGTGCCACCAGCCTTGGGGGCACAGATACGCAGTATTTT	CATSLGGTDTQYF
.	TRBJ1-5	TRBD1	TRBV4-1	TGCGCCAGCAGCCAAATACAGGGGAATCAGCCCCAGCATTTT	CASSQIQGNQPQHF
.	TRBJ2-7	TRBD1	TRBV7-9	TGTGCCAGCAGCCCCGCGGCAGGGGGCATCTACGAGCAGTACTTC	CASSPAAGGIYEQYF
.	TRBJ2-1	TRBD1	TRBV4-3	TGCGCCAGCAGCGAGACGTGGGGCGGGACAGGGGGGAATGAGCAGTTCTTC	CASSETWGGTGGNEQFF
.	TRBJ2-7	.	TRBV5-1	TGCGCCAGCACCCTGGGAGGGGGCTACGAGCAGTACTTC	CASTLGGGYEQYF
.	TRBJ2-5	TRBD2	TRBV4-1	TGCGCCAGCAGCCAGGTGGGGCTAGCGGGGGGGCCCAGGGAGACCCAGTACTTC	CASSQVGLAGGPRETQYF
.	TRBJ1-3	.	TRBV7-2	TGTGCCAGCAGCTTATGGGGGGCCGGAAACACCATATATTTT	CASSLWGAGNTIYF
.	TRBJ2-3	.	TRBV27	TGTGCCAGCATCCCCACGGGATCCACAGATACGCAGTATTTT	CASIPTGSTDTQYF
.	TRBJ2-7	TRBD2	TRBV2	TGTGCCAGCAGTGACGTGGGAATTGAACGGGGGGTATACGAGCAGTACTTC	CASSDVGIERGVYEQYF
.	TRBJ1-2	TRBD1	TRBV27	TGTGCCAGCAGTTTAACAGGGGCGACTTACTATGGCTACACCTTC	CASSLTGATYYGYTF
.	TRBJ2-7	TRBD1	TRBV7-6	TGTGCCAGCAGCGCCGGGACAGCCGCCTACGAGCAGTACTTC	CASSAGTAAYEQYF
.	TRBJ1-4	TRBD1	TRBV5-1	TGCGCCAGCAGCCCGGGGACAGTAAATGAAAAACTGTTTTTT	CASSPGTVNEKLFF
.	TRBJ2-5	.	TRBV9	TGTGCCAGCAGCGTAATGGGGGAGACCCAGTACTTC	CASSVMGETQYF
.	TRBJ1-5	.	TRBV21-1	TGTGCCAGCAGCAAAGATGGCTCAGCGGGCAATCAGCCCCAGCATTTT	CASSKDGSAGNQPQHF
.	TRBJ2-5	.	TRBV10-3	TGTGCCATCAGACTCGGGGAGACCCAGTACTTC	CAIRLGETQYF
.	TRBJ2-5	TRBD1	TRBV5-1	TGCGCCAGCAGCTTGGCGACAGGGACCCCAGAGACCCAGTACTTC	CASSLATGTPETQYF
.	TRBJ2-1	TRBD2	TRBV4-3	TGCGCCAGCAGCCGAGAGGTACCGGGACTAGCGGGGGCCCAGGAGCAGTTCTTC	CASSREVPGLAGAQEQFF
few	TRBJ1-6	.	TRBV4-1	TGCGCCAGCACCATAGGCTATAATTCACCCCTCCACTTT	CASTIGYNSPLHF
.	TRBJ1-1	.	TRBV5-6	TGTGCCAGCAGCTTGGTTATAGGGAAGGACACTGAAGCTTTCTTT	CASSLVIGKDTEAFF
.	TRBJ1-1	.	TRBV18	TGTGCCAGCTCACCCCTGGGGATGAACACTGAAGCTTTCTTT	CASSPLGMNTEAFF
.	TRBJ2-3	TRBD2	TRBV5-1	TGCGCCAGCAGCACCGGGACTAGCGGGAGGCAACAGGATACGCAGTATTTT	CASSTGTSGRQQDTQYF
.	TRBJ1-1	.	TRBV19	TGTGCCAGTAGTATCAAGGAGAACACTGAAGCTTTCTTT	CASSIKENTEAFF
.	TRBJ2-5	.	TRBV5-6	TGTGCCAGCAGCTTGATCCGGGGCCAAGAGACCCAGTACTTC	CASSLIRGQETQYF
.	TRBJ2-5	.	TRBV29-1	TGCAGCGTCGACGGGGGGACAGCACAAGAGACCCAGTACTTC	CSVDGGTAQETQYF
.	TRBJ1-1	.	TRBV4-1	TGCGCCAGCAGCCGATGGCGGGGAGTGAACACTGAAGCTTTCTTT	CASSRWRGVNTEAFF
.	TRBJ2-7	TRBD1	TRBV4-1	TGCGCCAGCAGCCAAGGACAGGGAAACGGCAGGGAGCAGTACTTC	CASSQGQGNGREQYF
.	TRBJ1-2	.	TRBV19	TGTGCCAGTAGTATTCTTGGAGTGGGACCGTATGGCTACACCTTC	CASSILGVGPYGYTF
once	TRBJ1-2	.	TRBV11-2	TGTGCCAGCAGCTTAGATGTATATGGCTACACCTTC	CASSLDVYGYTF
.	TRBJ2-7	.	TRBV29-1	TGCAGCGTTGAAGTAAAATACGAGCAGTACTTC	CSVEVKYEQYF
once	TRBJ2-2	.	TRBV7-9	TGTGCCAGCAGCTTAGCGGGGGTCTACACCGGGGAGCTGTTTTTT	CASSLAGVYTGELFF
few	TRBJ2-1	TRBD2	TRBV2	TGTGCCAGCAGTGCTAGCGGGAGGAGCTACAATGAGCAGTTCTTC	CASSASGRSYNEQFF
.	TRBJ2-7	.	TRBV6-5	TGTGCCAGCAGCAGGAGCGGACTCCCGGGCGAGCAGTACTTC	CASSRSGLPGEQYF
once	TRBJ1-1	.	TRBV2	TGTGCCAGCAGTGGACAGCCCCCGAACACTGAAGCTTTCTTT	CASSGQPPNTEAFF
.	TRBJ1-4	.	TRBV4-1	TGCGCCAGCAGCCAAGTACAGCTTAATGAAAAACTGTTTTTT	CASSQVQLNEKLFF
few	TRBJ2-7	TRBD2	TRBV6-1	TGTGCCAGCAGTGGACTAGCCCCCCACGAGCAGTACTTC	CASSGLAPHEQYF